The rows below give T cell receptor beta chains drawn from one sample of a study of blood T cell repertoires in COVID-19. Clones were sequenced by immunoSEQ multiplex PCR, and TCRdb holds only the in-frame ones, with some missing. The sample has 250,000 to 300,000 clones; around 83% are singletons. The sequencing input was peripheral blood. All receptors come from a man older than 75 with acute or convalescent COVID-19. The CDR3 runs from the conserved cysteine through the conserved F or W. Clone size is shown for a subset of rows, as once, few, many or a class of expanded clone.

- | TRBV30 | CAWSGGGTEAFF
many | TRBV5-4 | CASSLAEGSSNYGYTF
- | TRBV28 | CASSSRGKYGYTF
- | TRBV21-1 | CASSTTGGPYEQYF
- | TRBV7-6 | CASSSEPQVGGTEAFF
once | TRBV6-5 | CASSYLDRGSSEQYF
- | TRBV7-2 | CASSLGGATGLGYTF
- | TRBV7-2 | CASSLLASGGAADTQYF
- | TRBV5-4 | CASSLQGQYEQYF
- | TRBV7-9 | CASSPEGVSGYTF
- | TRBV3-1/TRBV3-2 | CASSLQGPSGNTIYF
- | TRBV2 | CASRLAGVLTDTQYF
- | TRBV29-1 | CSVGAGPMNTEAFF
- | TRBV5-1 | CASSFRTVPPDEQFF
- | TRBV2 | CASTTSGSLSGELFF
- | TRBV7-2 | CASSSTGVGDTQYF
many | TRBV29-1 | CSVEGTGTYEQYF
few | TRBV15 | CATSRPSTSGSYEQYF
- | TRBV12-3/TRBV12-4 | CASSLVGRRALHF
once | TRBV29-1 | CSVEDTEYEQFF
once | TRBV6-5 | CASRKLRNQPQHF
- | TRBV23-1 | CASSQSQEDF
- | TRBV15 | CATSRDVHRELFF
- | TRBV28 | CASSPFRGTGEVKGQPQHF
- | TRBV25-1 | CASSQGGARTTEAFF
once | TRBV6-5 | CASATNGGQDTEAFF
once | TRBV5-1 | CASSLQSRDETQYF
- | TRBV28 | CASSLLAGTGVTGELFF
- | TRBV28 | CASSFLGELFF
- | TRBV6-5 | CASIGGGYGYTF
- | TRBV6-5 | CASSPGQGGRKTQYF
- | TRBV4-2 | CASSQAYDQTGYNEQFF
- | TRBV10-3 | CAISPDSEIFGYTF
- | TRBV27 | CASSFSAGLNNEQFF
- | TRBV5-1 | CASSTDSSSYEQYF
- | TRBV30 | CAWSIDRGSTQYF
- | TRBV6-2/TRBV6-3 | CASSLAIAYEQYF
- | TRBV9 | CASSALDTQYF
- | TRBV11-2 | CASGRDREETQYF
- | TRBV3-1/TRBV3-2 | CASSQRGGKDEQYF
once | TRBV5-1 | CASSPRDRLYNEQFF
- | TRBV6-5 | CASSEGGEQYF
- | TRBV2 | CASKTGGFGANVLTF
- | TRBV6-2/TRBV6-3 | CASTPGGSSAYEQYF
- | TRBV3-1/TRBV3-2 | CASSPMTRDTEAFF
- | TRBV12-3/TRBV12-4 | CASSLIGGNTIYF
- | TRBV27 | CASSRWGRGQADTQYF
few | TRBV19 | CASGLAGTDTQYF
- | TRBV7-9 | CASSSGQSANEKLFF
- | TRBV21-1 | CASRGLAVTGELFF
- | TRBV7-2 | CASSSGLKDYEQYF
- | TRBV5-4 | CASSFGDTSYEQYF
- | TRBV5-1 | CASSFSLAGGTGELFF
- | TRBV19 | CASSIGLGTGYSNQPQHF
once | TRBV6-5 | CASARDRGYNEQFF